These T cell receptor beta chains were read from a single sample in a study of T cell responses to AZD1222 COVID-19 vaccine. The data were produced by immunoSEQ multiplex PCR, yet TCRdb's version contains in-frame clones alone and is incomplete. Here the sample spans approximately 190,000 clones, 80% to 95% being singletons. Material: peripheral blood, obtained on day 0 of AZD1222 vaccination. These receptors all stem from an adult in good health. Each CDR3 is given with its conserved first and last residue. The order of the fields is J gene, clone size, D gene, V gene, CDR3 protein, CDR3 DNA. The D gene is left open where the match is weak. The size entry is marked missing in some rows and otherwise reads once, few, many or a size class.

>TRBJ1-5|NA|TRBD1|TRBV6-2/TRBV6-3
CASSSSGTGVVSSNQPQHF
TGTGCCAGCAGTTCCTCCGGGACAGGGGTGGTTTCAAGCAATCAGCCCCAGCATTTT
>TRBJ2-1|NA|TRBD1|TRBV5-8
CASSGWDRTYNEQFF
TGTGCCAGCAGCGGCTGGGACAGGACTTACAATGAGCAGTTCTTC
>TRBJ1-6|NA|NA|TRBV28
CASSLGQSSYNSPLHF
TGTGCCAGCAGCCTCGGACAGAGCTCCTATAATTCACCCCTCCACTTT
>TRBJ2-3|once|NA|TRBV10-1
CASSEPGGTGTDTQYF
TGCGCCAGCAGTGAGCCGGGGGGGACAGGGACAGATACGCAGTATTTT
>TRBJ1-2|few|NA|TRBV5-1
CASSLGEDYGYTF
TGCGCCAGCAGCTTGGGGGAGGACTATGGCTACACCTTC
>TRBJ2-3|NA|NA|TRBV5-1
CASRGRPDTTDTQYF
TGCGCCAGCAGAGGTAGGCCCGACACCACAGATACGCAGTATTTT
>TRBJ2-2|NA|NA|TRBV14
CASSTPRLNRGGTGELFF
TGTGCCAGCAGTACCCCAAGACTCAACAGGGGGGGCACCGGGGAGCTGTTTTTT
>TRBJ2-7|NA|NA|TRBV24-1
CATSDPGSSGEQYF
TGTGCCACCAGTGACCCCGGTTCCTCCGGCGAGCAGTACTTC
>TRBJ2-5|NA|TRBD1|TRBV28
CASSWTGGLETQYF
TGTGCCAGCAGTTGGACAGGGGGTTTGGAGACCCAGTACTTC
>TRBJ1-2|NA|NA|TRBV28
CASSTSPTGINGYTF
TGTGCCAGCAGCACTTCTCCGACGGGGATAAATGGCTACACCTTC
>TRBJ1-1|NA|NA|TRBV13
CASSLGLRTQIGEAFF
TGTGCCAGCAGCTTAGGCCTAAGGACACAGATTGGTGAAGCTTTCTTT
>TRBJ1-1|NA|TRBD1|TRBV27
CASSLGQGGGSGNTEAFF
TGTGCCAGCAGTTTGGGACAGGGTGGTGGGTCTGGGAACACTGAAGCTTTCTTT
>TRBJ1-3|NA|TRBD1|TRBV6-5
CASSVQGSSGNTIYF
TGTGCCAGCAGCGTACAGGGGAGCTCTGGAAACACCATATATTTT
>TRBJ1-2|NA|TRBD1|TRBV5-1
CASSTRQGRNYGYTF
TGCGCCAGCAGCACGAGACAGGGGAGGAACTATGGCTACACCTTC
>TRBJ2-4|NA|NA|TRBV6-6
CASSYPGRENIQYF
TGTGCCAGCAGTTACCCCGGACGGGAAAACATTCAGTACTTC
>TRBJ1-5|NA|NA|TRBV7-8
CASSFLGQILSNQPQHF
TGTGCCAGCAGCTTCCTCGGGCAGATTCTTAGCAATCAGCCCCAGCATTTT